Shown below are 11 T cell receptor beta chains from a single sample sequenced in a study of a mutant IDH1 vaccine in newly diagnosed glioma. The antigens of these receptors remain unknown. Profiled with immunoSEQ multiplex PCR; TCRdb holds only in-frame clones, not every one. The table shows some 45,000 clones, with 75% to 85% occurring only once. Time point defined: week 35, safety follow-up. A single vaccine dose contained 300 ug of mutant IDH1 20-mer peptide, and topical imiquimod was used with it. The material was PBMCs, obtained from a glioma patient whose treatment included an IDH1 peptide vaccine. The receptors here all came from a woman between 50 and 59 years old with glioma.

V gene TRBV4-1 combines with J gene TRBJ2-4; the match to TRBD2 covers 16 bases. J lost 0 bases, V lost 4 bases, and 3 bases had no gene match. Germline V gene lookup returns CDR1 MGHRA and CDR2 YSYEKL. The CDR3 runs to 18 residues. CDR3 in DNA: TGCGCCAGCAGCCGGGGACTAGCGGGGGGGCTAGCCAAAAACATTCAGTACTTC. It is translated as CASSRGLAGGLAKNIQYF.

The CDR3 region is CASSLDGRGDYGYTF. The CDR3 region has the DNA TGTGCCAGCAGCTTAGACGGCAGGGGGGACTATGGCTACACCTTC. The rearrangement links TRBV7-8 to TRBJ1-2; 7 bases match TRBD1. The junction had 5 bases not matched to a gene; V was cut back by 1 base and J by 3 bases. CDR1 and CDR2 from the germline V gene are SGHVS and FQNEAQ. The CDR3 is made up of 15 amino acids.

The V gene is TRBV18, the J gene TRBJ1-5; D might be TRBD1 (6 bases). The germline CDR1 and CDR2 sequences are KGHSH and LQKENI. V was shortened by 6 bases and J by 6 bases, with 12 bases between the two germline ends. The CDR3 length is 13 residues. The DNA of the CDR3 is TGTGCCAGCTCCCCTGGACAGAGTCAGCCCCAGCATTTT. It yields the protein CASSPGQSQPQHF.

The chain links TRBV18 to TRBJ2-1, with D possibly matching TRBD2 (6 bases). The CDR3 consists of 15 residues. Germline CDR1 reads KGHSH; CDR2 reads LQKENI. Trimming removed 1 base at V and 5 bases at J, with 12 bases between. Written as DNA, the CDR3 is TGTGCCAGCTCACCACTCCGCGGGGAGGACAATGAGCAGTTCTTC. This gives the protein CASSPLRGEDNEQFF.

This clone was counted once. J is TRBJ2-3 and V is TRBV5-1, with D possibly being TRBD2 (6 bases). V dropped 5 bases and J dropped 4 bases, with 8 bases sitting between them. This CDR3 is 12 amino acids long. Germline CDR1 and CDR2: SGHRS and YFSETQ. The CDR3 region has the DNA TGCGCCAGCAGGGGGGAGGCAGATACGCAGTATTTT. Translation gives CASRGEADTQYF.

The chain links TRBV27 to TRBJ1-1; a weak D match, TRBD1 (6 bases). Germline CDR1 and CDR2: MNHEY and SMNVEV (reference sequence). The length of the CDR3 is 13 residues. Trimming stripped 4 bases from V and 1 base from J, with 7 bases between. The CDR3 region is CASSWGANTEAFF. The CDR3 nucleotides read TGTGCCAGCAGTTGGGGGGCGAACACTGAAGCTTTCTTT.

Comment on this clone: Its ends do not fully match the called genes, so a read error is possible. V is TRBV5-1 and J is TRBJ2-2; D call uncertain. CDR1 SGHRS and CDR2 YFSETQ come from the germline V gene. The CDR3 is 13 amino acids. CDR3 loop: CASSLESSGELFF. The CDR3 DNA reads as TGCGCCAGCAGTTTGGAAAGCAGCGGGGAGCTGTTTTTT.

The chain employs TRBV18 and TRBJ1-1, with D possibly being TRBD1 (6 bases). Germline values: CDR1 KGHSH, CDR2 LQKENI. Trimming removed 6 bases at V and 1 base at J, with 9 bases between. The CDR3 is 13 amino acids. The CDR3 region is CASSPGQNTEAFF. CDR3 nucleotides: TGTGCCAGCTCTCCGGGACAGAACACTGAAGCTTTCTTT.

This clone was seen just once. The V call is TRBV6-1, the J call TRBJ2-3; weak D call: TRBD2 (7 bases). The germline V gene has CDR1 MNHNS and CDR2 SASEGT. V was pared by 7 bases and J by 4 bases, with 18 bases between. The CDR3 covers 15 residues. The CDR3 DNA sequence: TGTGCCAGCACCAAAGGGGGGGGCTGGGCAGATACGCAGTATTTT. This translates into CASTKGGGWADTQYF.

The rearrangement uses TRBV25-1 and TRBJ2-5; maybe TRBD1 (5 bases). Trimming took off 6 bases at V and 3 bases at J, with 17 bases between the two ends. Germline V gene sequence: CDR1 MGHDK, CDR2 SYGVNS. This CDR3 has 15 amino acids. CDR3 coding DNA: TGTGCCAGCAGGGGCTGGAAGGGGTGGGAAGAGACCCAGTACTTC. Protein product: CASRGWKGWEETQYF.

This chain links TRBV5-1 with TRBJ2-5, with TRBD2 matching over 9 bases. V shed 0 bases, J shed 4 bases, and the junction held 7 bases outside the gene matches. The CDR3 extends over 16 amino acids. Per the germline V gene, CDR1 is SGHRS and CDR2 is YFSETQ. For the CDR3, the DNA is TGCGCCAGCAGCTTGGAACGCGGGGGGGCAGGAGAGACCCAGTACTTC. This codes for CASSLERGGAGETQYF.